Presented here are 27 T cell receptor beta chains from one specimen sequenced in a study of CXCR3-negative and CXCR3-positive naive CD8 T cells. Study-wide findings and caveats: Comparison of naive cells showed more hydrophobic TRB CDR3s in CXCR3-positive than in CXCR3-negative naive cells.

UMI-labeled 5' RACE yielded the TRB cDNA libraries. No DNA is given; TCRdb re-called the 5' RACE reads and lists each CDR3 protein once. The table lists some 100,000 distinct CDR3 sequences. The antigens for these receptors are not known. Sequenced material: naive CXCR3+ CD8+ T cells from blood. The subset is: CD45RO-CCR7+CD27+CD95- naive CD8+ T cells expressing CXCR3 (TNR3+). These receptors came from a human donor in good health. Some clones in this sample may be carry-over from other donors' samples.

The gene calls are TRBV4-2 and TRBJ2-1; TCRdb's D call, TRBD2, is unchecked because there is no DNA. Germline values: CDR1 LGHNA, CDR2 YNFKEQ. The CDR3 has 17 residues. CDR3 sequence: CASSQEEGRAAYNEQFF.

The rearrangement links TRBV5-1 to TRBJ2-3; the TCRdb D gene call, TRBD1, has no DNA to confirm it. Germline CDR1 and CDR2: SGHRS and YFSETQ. CDR3 length equals 17 residues. CDR3: CASSFTAGDRVPDTQYF.

The CDR3 sequence is CASTSLPGQGAKDTQYF. The chain joins TRBV5-4 to TRBJ2-3; TCRdb reports TRBD1, a call that lacks DNA to check it against. CDR3 length: 17 amino acids. Germline V CDR1 and CDR2: SGHNT, YYREEE (reference sequence).

The V call is TRBV4-3, the J call TRBJ2-1; TCRdb indicates TRBD1, and absent DNA this call remains unverified. The germline CDR1 and CDR2 sequences are LGHNA and YSLEER. The CDR3 is 15 residues long. The CDR3 protein is CASSGSGTQYNEQFF.

V is TRBV28 and J is TRBJ2-3; TCRdb designates TRBD2, a call that cannot be tested without DNA. Germline V gene lookup returns CDR1 MDHEN and CDR2 SYDVKM. The CDR3 sequence is 17 residues long. The CDR3 loop is CASSSRGLAGSADTQYF.

The rearrangement links TRBV28 to TRBJ2-3. This CDR3 has 12 amino acids. Germline V gene data show CDR1 as MDHEN and CDR2 as SYDVKM. The CDR3 loop reads CASSSNFLGQYF.

The rearrangement joins TRBV19 to TRBJ2-1. The CDR3 runs 13 residues. Germline lookup yields CDR1 LNHDA and CDR2 SQIVND (reference sequence). Here the CDR3 reads CASSIGRDNEQFF.

This rearrangement joins TRBV19 to TRBJ2-1; TCRdb's D call, TRBD2, is unchecked because there is no DNA. Germline V CDR1 and CDR2: LNHDA, SQIVND (reference sequence). The CDR3 loop spans 20 amino acids. CDR3 amino acids: CASSIDLDGTGGMSYNEQFF.

This rearrangement joins TRBV7-9 to TRBJ2-3. Germline CDR1 reads SEHNR; CDR2 reads FQNEAQ (reference sequence). The CDR3 extends over 12 amino acids. CDR3 residues: CASIMSTDTQYF.

The V and J genes are TRBV7-8 and TRBJ2-7; TCRdb picks TRBD1, but there is no DNA to check that call. The CDR3 is 15 residues long. Germline lookup yields CDR1 SGHVS and CDR2 FQNEAQ. The CDR3 region is CASSSTGTYSYEQYF.

The chain joins TRBV11-3 to TRBJ2-2; without DNA, the TCRdb call of TRBD1 cannot be checked. Germline V gene data show CDR1 as SGHNT and CDR2 as YENEEA. The CDR3 runs to 14 residues. CDR3: CASSRRGGTGELFF. The entire variable domain, with the rest obtained from reference TRBV11-3 and TRBJ2-2, is as follows: EAGVVQSPRYKIIEKKQPVAFWCNPISGHNTLYWYLQNLGQGPELLIRYENEEAVDDSQLPKDRFSAERLKGVDSTLKIQPAELGDSAVYLCASSRRGGTGELFFGEGSRLTVL.

The chain employs TRBV12-3 or TRBV12-4 and TRBJ2-3; TCRdb's D call, TRBD2, is unchecked because there is no DNA. The CDR3 sequence is 15 residues long. CDR3: CASSLGRMSTDTQYF.

The chain combines TRBV5-5 with TRBJ2-7; there is no DNA to check the TCRdb D call of TRBD1. Germline V lookup: CDR1 SGHKS, CDR2 YYEKEE (reference sequence). This CDR3 has 15 residues. CDR3 sequence reads: CASSLHPRGDYEQYF.

This chain connects TRBV29-1 to TRBJ2-2; TCRdb's D gene call, TRBD2, goes unchecked for lack of DNA. This CDR3 has 14 residues. The germline CDR1 and CDR2 sequences are SQVTM and ANQGSEA. This CDR3 reads CSVNLGLAAGELFF.

V gene TRBV28 combines with J gene TRBJ2-7; the TRBD1 assignment by TCRdb is unverifiable without DNA. Germline lookup yields CDR1 MDHEN and CDR2 SYDVKM. The CDR3 extends over 16 amino acids. CDR3 in amino acids: CASTGTQNIFPYEQYF. Full variable domain (missing parts from reference TRBV28 and TRBJ2-7): DVKVTQSSRYLVKRTGEKVFLECVQDMDHENMFWYRQDPGLGLRLIYFSYDVKMKEKGDIPEGYSVSREKKERFSLILESASTNQTSMYLCASTGTQNIFPYEQYFGPGTRLTVT.

The chain links TRBV7-9 to TRBJ2-5; no DNA is available, so the TRBD1 call from TCRdb remains unchecked. Germline V CDR1 and CDR2: SEHNR, FQNEAQ (reference sequence). The CDR3 loop spans 16 amino acids. CDR3 in amino acids: CASSFSGTGHQETQYF.

The V and J genes are TRBV6-5 and TRBJ2-2; TCRdb outputs TRBD1, but without DNA this stays unchecked. Looked up from germline, CDR1 is MNHEY and CDR2 is SVGAGI. The length of the CDR3 is 15 residues. The CDR3 reads CASSYSGQYTGELFF.

The rearrangement uses TRBV7-9 and TRBJ1-2; there is no DNA to check the TCRdb D call of TRBD1. The CDR3 covers 15 residues. Per germline, CDR1 SEHNR and CDR2 FQNEAQ (reference sequence). This chain's CDR3 is CASSAQGRYPHGYTF.

The V and J genes are TRBV24-1 and TRBJ2-3. CDR3 size: 13 residues. Germline CDR1 is KGHDR and CDR2 is SFDVKD. The CDR3 sequence: CATSALSTDTQYF.

The rearrangement links TRBV28 to TRBJ2-3; the D call of TRBD1 rests on TCRdb alone, since no DNA is present to check it. CDR3 length: 19 residues. CDR1 and CDR2 (germline): MDHEN, SYDVKM. CDR3 residues: CASSLADLLWGLSTDTQYF.

This rearrangement joins TRBV21-1 to TRBJ2-1; the TRBD2 assignment by TCRdb is unverifiable without DNA. TRBV21-1 is tagged as a pseudogene. This CDR3 has 17 amino acids. CDR3 region: CASSKGSGQGSYNEQFF.

V usage is TRBV28 and J usage is TRBJ2-7. Germline CDR1 reads MDHEN; CDR2 reads SYDVKM. The CDR3 runs 13 residues. The CDR3 loop is CASSLGGLYEQYF.

The V gene is TRBV7-2, the J gene TRBJ2-7. This CDR3 is built from 12 residues. Germline V CDR1 and CDR2: SGHTA, FQGNSA. This chain's CDR3 is CASSFAAYEQYF.

This chain connects TRBV19 to TRBJ2-1; TCRdb indicates TRBD1, and absent DNA this call remains unverified. This CDR3 is 13 amino acids long. The germline CDR1 and CDR2 sequences are LNHDA and SQIVND (reference sequence). The CDR3 protein is CASSPGVYNEQFF.

The CDR3 sequence: CASSQSGSYEQYF. This sequence joins TRBV4-1 and TRBJ2-7. Germline assignment: CDR1 MGHRA and CDR2 YSYEKL. The CDR3 is 13 amino acids.

The chain joins TRBV4-2 to TRBJ1-1. The CDR3 sequence is 13 residues long. Germline CDR1 and CDR2: LGHNA and YNFKEQ. The CDR3 sequence: CASSRREKGEAFF.

V and J are TRBV10-3 and TRBJ1-6; TCRdb gives TRBD1 as the D gene, but with no DNA this cannot be confirmed. Germline loops: CDR1 ENHRY, CDR2 SYGVKD. This CDR3 contains 16 residues. The CDR3 is CAISGTASSYNSPLHF.